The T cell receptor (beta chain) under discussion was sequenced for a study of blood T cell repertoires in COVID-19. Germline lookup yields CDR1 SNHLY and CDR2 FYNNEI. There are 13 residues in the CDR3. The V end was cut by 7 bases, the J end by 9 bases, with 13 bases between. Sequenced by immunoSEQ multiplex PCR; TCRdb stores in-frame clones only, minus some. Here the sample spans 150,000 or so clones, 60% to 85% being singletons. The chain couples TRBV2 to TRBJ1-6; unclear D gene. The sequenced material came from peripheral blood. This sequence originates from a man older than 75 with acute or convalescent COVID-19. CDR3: CASISAAGSPLHF. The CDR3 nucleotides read TGTGCCAGCATTTCAGCGGCAGGTTCACCCCTCCACTTT.